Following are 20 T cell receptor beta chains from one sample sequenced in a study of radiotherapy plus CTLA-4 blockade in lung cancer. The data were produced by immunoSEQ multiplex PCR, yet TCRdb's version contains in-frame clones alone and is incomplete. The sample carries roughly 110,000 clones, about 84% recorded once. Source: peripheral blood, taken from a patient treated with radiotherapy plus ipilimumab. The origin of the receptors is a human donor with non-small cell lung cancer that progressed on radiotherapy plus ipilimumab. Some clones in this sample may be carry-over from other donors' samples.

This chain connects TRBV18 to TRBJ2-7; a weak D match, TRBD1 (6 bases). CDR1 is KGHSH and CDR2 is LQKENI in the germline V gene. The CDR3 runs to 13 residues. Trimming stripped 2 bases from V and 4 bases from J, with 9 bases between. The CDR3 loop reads CASSPNRAYEQYF. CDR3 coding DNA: TGTGCCAGCTCACCAAACAGGGCTTACGAGCAGTACTTC.

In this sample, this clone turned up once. The CDR3 DNA reads TGTGCCAGTAGTATAGATACAGAGGGCACTGAAGCTTTCTTT. Translated, it gives CASSIDTEGTEAFF. The rearrangement joins TRBV19 to TRBJ1-1; D unclear. The CDR3 is 14 amino acids. Germline CDR1 is LNHDA and CDR2 is SQIVND (reference sequence). V was pared by 0 bases and J by 4 bases, with 9 bases between.

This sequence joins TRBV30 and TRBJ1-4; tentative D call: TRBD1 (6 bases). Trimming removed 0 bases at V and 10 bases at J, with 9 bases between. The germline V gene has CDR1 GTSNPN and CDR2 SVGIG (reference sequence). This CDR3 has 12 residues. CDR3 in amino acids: CAWSVAGAKLFF. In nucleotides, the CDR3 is TGTGCCTGGAGTGTTGCGGGGGCAAAACTGTTTTTT.

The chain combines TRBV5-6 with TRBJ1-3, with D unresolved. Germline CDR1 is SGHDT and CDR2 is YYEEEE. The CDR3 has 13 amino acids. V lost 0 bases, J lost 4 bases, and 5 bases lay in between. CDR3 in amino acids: CASSLALGNTIYF. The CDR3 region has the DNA TGTGCCAGCAGCTTGGCCTTAGGAAACACCATATATTTT.

In DNA, the CDR3 is TGTGCCAGCAGCTTAGTGGGGACCCAGTACTTC. Translated, it gives CASSLVGTQYF. The chain uses TRBV7-2 and TRBJ2-5, with D hard to call. Trimming removed 1 base at V and 7 bases at J, with 4 bases between. Germline lookup yields CDR1 SGHTA and CDR2 FQGNSA. The CDR3 sequence is 11 residues long.

CDR3 sequence (DNA): TGTGCCAGCAGCTTGGGTGTGGGAAACTCTGGGGCCAACGTCCTGACTTTC. This gives the protein CASSLGVGNSGANVLTF. This sequence joins TRBV5-4 and TRBJ2-6; D call uncertain. Germline CDR1 and CDR2: SGHNT and YYREEE (reference sequence). Trimming took off 0 bases at V and 0 bases at J, with 10 bases between the two ends. CDR3 length: 17 amino acids.

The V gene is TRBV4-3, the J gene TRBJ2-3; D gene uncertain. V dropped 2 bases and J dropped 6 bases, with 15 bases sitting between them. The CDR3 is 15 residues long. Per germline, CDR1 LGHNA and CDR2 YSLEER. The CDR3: CASSQPWAGGDTQYF. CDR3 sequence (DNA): TGCGCCAGCAGCCAACCCTGGGCAGGTGGGGATACGCAGTATTTT.

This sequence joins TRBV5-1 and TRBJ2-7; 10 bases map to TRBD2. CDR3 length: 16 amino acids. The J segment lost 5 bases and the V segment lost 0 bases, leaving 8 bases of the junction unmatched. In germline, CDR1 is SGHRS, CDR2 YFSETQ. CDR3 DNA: TGCGCCAGCAGCTTGGGGCTAGCGGGGGTATACAACGAGCAGTACTTC. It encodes CASSLGLAGVYNEQYF.

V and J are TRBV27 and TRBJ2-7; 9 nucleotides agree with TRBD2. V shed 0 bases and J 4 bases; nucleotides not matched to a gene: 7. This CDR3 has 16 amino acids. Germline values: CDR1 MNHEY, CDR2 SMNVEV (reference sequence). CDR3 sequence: CASSLSSGGLSYEQYF. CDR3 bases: TGTGCCAGCAGTTTATCCAGCGGGGGGCTATCGTACGAGCAGTACTTC.

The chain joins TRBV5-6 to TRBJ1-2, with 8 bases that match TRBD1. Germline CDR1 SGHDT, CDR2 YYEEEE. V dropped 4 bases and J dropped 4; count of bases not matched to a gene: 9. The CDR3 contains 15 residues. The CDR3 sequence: CASSQGDRTIYGYTF. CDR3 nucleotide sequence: TGTGCCAGCAGCCAGGGGGACAGGACCATCTATGGCTACACCTTC.

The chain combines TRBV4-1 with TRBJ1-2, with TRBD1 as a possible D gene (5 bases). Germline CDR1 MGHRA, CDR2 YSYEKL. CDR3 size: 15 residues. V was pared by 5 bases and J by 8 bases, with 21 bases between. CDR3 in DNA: TGCGCCAGCAGCAAGGGGTCCGGGGTGGAGCGGGGCTACACCTTC. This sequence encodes CASSKGSGVERGYTF.

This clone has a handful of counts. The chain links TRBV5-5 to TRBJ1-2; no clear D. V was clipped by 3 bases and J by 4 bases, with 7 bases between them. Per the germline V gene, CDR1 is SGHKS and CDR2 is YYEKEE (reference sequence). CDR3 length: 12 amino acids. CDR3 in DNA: TGTGCCAGCAGCTGGGAGAGCTATGGCTACACCTTC. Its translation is CASSWESYGYTF.

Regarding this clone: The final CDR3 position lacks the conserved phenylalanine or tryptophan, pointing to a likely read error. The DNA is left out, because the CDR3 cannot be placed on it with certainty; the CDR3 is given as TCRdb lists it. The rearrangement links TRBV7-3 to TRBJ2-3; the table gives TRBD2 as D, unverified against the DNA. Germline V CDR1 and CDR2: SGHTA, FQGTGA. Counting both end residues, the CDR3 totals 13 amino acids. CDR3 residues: CASSKLATDTQSS.

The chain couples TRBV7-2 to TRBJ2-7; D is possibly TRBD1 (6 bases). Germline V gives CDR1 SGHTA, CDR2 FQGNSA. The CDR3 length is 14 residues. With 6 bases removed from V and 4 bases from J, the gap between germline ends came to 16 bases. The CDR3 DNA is TGTGCCAGCAGATCCGGGACAAGGGGTTACGAGCAGTACTTC. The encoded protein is CASRSGTRGYEQYF.

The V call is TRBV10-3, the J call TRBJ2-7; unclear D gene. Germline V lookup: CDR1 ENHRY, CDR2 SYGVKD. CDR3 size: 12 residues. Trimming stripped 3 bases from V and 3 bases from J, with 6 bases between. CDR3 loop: CAISDQVYEQYF. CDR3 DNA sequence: TGTGCCATCAGTGATCAGGTCTACGAGCAGTACTTC.

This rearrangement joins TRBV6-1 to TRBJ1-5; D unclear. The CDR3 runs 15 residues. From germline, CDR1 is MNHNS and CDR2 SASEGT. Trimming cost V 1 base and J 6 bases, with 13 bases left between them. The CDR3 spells CASSEVSQVSQPQHF. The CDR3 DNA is TGTGCCAGCAGTGAAGTGTCGCAGGTTAGTCAGCCCCAGCATTTT.

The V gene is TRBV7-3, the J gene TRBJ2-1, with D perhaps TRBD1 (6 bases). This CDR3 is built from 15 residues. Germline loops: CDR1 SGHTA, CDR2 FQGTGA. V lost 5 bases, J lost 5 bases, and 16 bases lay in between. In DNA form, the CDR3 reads TGTGCCAGCAGCGCAACAGGGCGAGCTAACAATGAGCAGTTCTTC. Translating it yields CASSATGRANNEQFF.

In DNA, the CDR3 is TGTGCCAGCAGCCCGACTAGATTTACCTACGAGCAGTACTTC. Amino acids: CASSPTRFTYEQYF. The V gene is TRBV7-2, the J gene TRBJ2-7; D possibly corresponds to TRBD2 (6 bases). V gave up 5 bases and J gave up 2 bases, with 13 bases separating them. The CDR3 extends over 14 amino acids. Germline CDR1 SGHTA, CDR2 FQGNSA.

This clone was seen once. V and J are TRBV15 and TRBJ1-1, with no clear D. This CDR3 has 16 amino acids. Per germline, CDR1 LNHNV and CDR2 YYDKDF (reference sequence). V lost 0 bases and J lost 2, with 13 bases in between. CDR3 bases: TGTGCCACCAGCAGAGATCGGGGAGGTTCCAACACTGAAGCTTTCTTT. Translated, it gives CATSRDRGGSNTEAFF.

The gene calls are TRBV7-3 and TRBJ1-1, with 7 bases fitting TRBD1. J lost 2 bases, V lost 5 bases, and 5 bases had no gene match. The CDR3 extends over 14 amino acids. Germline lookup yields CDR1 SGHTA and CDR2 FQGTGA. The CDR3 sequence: CASSGGTANTEAFF. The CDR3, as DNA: TGTGCCAGCAGCGGCGGGACAGCCAACACTGAAGCTTTCTTT.